A selection of T cell receptor beta chains follows, all from one sample in a study of T cells in narcolepsy. Here immunoSEQ multiplex PCR was the method, and the copy in TCRdb shows in-frame clones only, minus some. The sample includes under 35,000 clones, 80% of them seen just once. Sequencing was carried out using memory (CD45RA-) CD4+ T cells from blood. These receptors all come from a human donor in good health. Each CDR3 is given without its conserved first and last residue.

TRBV7-9,ASSSRGDGYT
TRBV6-1,ASSLRRGEQF
TRBV7-3,ASSLTPDPITEAF
TRBV28,ASSSRTVQNGYT
TRBV5-6,ASSLFSDGQTNEKLF
TRBV6-1,ASTWDRPYEQY
TRBV19,ASSIRAANTGELF
TRBV2,ASSLGTGKGEKLF
TRBV7-9,ASSPFEETQY
TRBV7-3,ASSSQGAETQY
TRBV29-1,SLEGGDHNEQF
TRBV5-6,ASSLARPKETQY
TRBV7-7,ASSLAGGPGTQY
TRBV7-2,ASSLVAYEQY
TRBV28,ASKRRGGMYYEQY
TRBV18,ASSQGLIGNQPQH
TRBV6-6,ASSYPTGGVYGYT
TRBV5-4,ASSFGQNTGELF
TRBV7-9,ASSWGTGGETQY
TRBV5-1,ASNTGGPGETQY
TRBV2,ASSVNPGLVRRGEQF
TRBV9,ASSVPGQGNQPQH
TRBV5-1,ASSPGLRYNEQF
TRBV5-1,ASSRGASGAYNEQF
TRBV6-1,ASSEPLGTAYGYT
TRBV5-6,ASSLAGGRNQPQH
TRBV6-5,ASSYSILGRVYGYT
TRBV30,AWMDRNTEAF
TRBV14,ASSVSYEQY
TRBV19,ASSPRRTGGGYSGANVLT
TRBV6-6,ASSPHNEQF
TRBV5-6,ASSRVGGYGYT
TRBV21-1,ASSKGTGENTDTQY
TRBV18,ASSPPGLAGGKTQY
TRBV6-6,ASSGGKVTDTQY
TRBV27,ASSVKRGGEQY
TRBV7-9,ASSLPPSYEQY
TRBV18,ASSPLADTQY
TRBV7-9,ASSLQNSPLH
TRBV5-6,ASSTGDGREGADTQY
TRBV18,ASSSGTPANEKLF
TRBV5-1,ASSLVGGTDGYT
TRBV30,ASNRDRGNSPLH
TRBV5-5,ASSYSIGTGFQPQH
TRBV5-6,ASSFYSGGANEQF